This T cell receptor (beta chain) appears in the sequencing data of a study of T cells in Graves' hyperthyroidism and ophthalmopathy (dated by TCRdb to between 2018 and 2021). Regarding the research as a whole: Peripheral blood samples were taken at initial diagnosis, before any treatment was given. To identify distinguishing TCR V-J signatures, a discovery cohort of 90 to 100 patients was used, comprising roughly 45 with Graves' ophthalmopathy and some 60 with stable Graves' hyperthyroidism. Prospective prediction of ophthalmopathy was tested in an independent validation cohort consisting of 18 to 20 hyperthyroidism patients and around 16 patients who later progressed to ophthalmopathy. For training and testing, the 100 or so patients in the discovery cohort were randomly divided in a 7:3 ratio. In several Graves' hyperthyroidism patients, the study also compared T-cell repertoires from thyroid tissue with T-cell repertoires from blood. Once sampling was done, hyperthyroidism patients were given methimazole at a starting dose of 30 mg daily, whereas ophthalmopathy patients were given high-dose intravenous methylprednisolone. According to the paper, TCR Vbeta CDR3 sequencing was carried out on 120 to 150 peripheral blood samples, which came from approximately 41 ophthalmopathy, approximately 78 hyperthyroidism and roughly 17 progressor patients. Summary of the overall study and its limitations: During validation, the model predicted progression to ophthalmopathy a median of about 6.5 months ahead of onset, with around 71% sensitivity and more than 72% specificity. No statistical method was used to set the sample size in advance, and investigators knew the group allocation. A 13 V-J signature model separated ophthalmopathy from stable hyperthyroidism, with around 88% sensitivity and 81% to 83% specificity in cross-validation and 80%/75% in testing. Most expanded thyroid clonotypes (frequency above 0.001) were also found in blood, which suggests that blood repertoires may mirror thyroid immune responses.

V and J lose 4 bases and 0 bases, and a span of 8 bases separates them. Measured from the cysteine to the phenylalanine, the CDR3 is 14 residues long. This entry keeps only the CDR3 DNA: 42 bases, framed from base 1. As encoded in the germline V gene, CDR1 is MNHEY while CDR2 is SVGEGT. Stable Graves' hyperthyroidism was defined as no progression to ophthalmopathy during 18 months of follow-up. The hyperthyroidism patients were between 18 and 65 years old and newly diagnosed, with a disease duration of less than 2 months. Exclusion was applied to patients with uncontrolled infections, other autoimmune diseases, pregnancy or lactation. Diagnoses relied on clinical symptoms, serum thyroxine and TRAb, thyroid ultrasound and orbital computed tomography. Ficoll-Paque density gradient centrifugation was used to isolate PBMCs from about 9.4 ml of fresh peripheral blood. Total RNA was extracted with Trizol reagent, and quality was checked on an Agilent 2100 Bioanalyzer.

At least ten counts were recorded for this clonotype. What this receptor recognizes is not known. There are no base qualities to consult, and no much larger clone falls within one base. Amplification of TCR beta CDR3 regions was carried out from RNA transcripts. For the first round of RT-PCR on the TCR CDR3, the HTBI primer set was used together with the Qiagen OneStep RT-PCR kit. Libraries were constructed in a second round of multiplex PCR, after which size selection and purification were carried out. Sequencing of the libraries was done on an Illumina HiSeq2000 using paired-end 100 bp reads. The study's processing was this. Raw data were processed with SOAPnuke, discarding reads with adapters, uncalled bases, mean Phred below 15, or no exact constant-primer or identifier match. COPE v1.2.5 was used to merge the high-quality paired reads, and each unique nucleotide sequence was defined as a clonotype. MiTCR v1.1 was used to align clonotypes to the IMGT TRBV, TRBD and TRBJ reference segments. Analysis was restricted to V-J combinations with a frequency above 0.0001, which covered about 99% of repertoires. The TCS score was defined as F50 (clonal expansion) divided by E x V (chaos), with BLOSUM62-based TCRdist calculated between CDR3 peptides within each V-J. Welch's t-statistics and random forest reduced around 520 V-J features to 10 to 15, which were used in a naive Bayes classifier (R e1071). TCRdb handled the public reads itself, with Q25 trimming in fastp and clone calling in MiXCR, and kept productive beta chains. Duplicate CDR3 protein sequences are folded into a single record with the most common DNA and genes. TCRdb, not the authors, supplied the V and J calls. The sample profile shows 550,000 to 650,000 distinct CDR3 sequences; about 14% of them were found once. The ten largest account for about 14% of the sample.

The sequence derives from a woman aged 40 to 50 with Graves' hyperthyroidism. Recombination joined TRBV6-2 or TRBV6-3 with TRBJ2-3, with an unclear D gene assignment. The specimen was blood. The DNA sequence follows: TGTGCCAGCAGTTCCGACGGGAGCACAGATACGCAGTATTTT. Its product reads: CASSSDGSTDTQYF.